This T cell receptor (beta chain) appears in the sequencing data of a study of metastatic and nonmetastatic thyroid tumors. Study-wide results and caveats: Malignant thyroid tumors reportedly exceeded benign nodules significantly in TCR beta diversity, with the difference appearing in blood and tumor.

Per the original methods: In papillary thyroid cancer, a distant-metastasis classifier was built using CDR3 differences across clinicopathological groups. From the PCR reads, TCRdb re-called clones with MiXCR. The V and J calls, along with clone size, are taken from TCRdb and not from the paper's own processing. This sample has around 8,100 clones, with roughly 24% found just once. The germline CDR1 and CDR2 sequences are LNHDA and SQIVND (reference sequence). With V trimmed by 2 bases and J by 11 bases, 11 bases remained unmatched. This CDR3 contains 14 residues. Each patient went into thyroid surgery without having received any treatment. Worth noting for this clone: The antigen is unknown.

The rearrangement uses TRBV19 and TRBJ1-1; 7 positions match TRBD1. The TCR comes from a female donor with papillary thyroid cancer or a benign thyroid nodule (not recorded which). Some clones in this sample may be carry-over from other donors' samples. Sequenced: tumor tissue. The DNA of the CDR3 is TGTGCCAGTAGTATACGACAGGGTGATGGTCGGGCTTTCTTT. It encodes CASSIRQGDGRAFF.